Following are 27 T cell receptor beta chains from one sample sequenced in a study of beta chain features in type 1 diabetes. Findings and caveats of the study: Shorter TCRB CDR3s, moderately but significantly so, marked every one of the four CD4+ subsets in Type 1 diabetes patients.

Sequencing targeted expressed TCRB transcripts, as all isolated RNA had been reverse transcribed. Profiled with immunoSEQ multiplex PCR; TCRdb holds only in-frame clones, not every one. The top ten hold roughly 0.015% of the sample, which has about 300,000 clones, approximately 15% seen once. The antigens of these receptors remain unknown. Sequenced sample: naive CD4+ T cells from blood. The receptors were sampled from a woman aged 18-29 years with type 1 diabetes.

This clone was observed a handful of times. The rearrangement uses TRBV14 and TRBJ2-1; possibly TRBD2 for D (6 bases). This CDR3 has 15 residues. In germline, CDR1 is SGHDN, CDR2 FVKESK. Trimming removed 6 bases at V and 6 bases at J, with 18 bases between. In DNA form, the CDR3 reads TGTGCCAGCAGTCTCGGGACTCATGGGGGCAATGAGCAGTTCTTC. Its translation: CASSLGTHGGNEQFF.

The gene calls are TRBV29-1 and TRBJ2-7, with 7 bases matching TRBD2. The CDR3 contains 12 residues. The V and J ends lost 6 bases and 3 bases, in that order; junction bases with no gene match: 5. The germline gives CDR1 SQVTM, CDR2 ANQGSEA. The CDR3 reads CSVTGGDYEQYF. DNA of the CDR3: TGCAGCGTAACGGGGGGTGACTACGAGCAGTACTTC.

This clone was seen more than once but under ten times. The chain has TRBV10-3 and TRBJ2-4; possible D gene TRBD2, 6 bases. Germline V gene data show CDR1 as ENHRY and CDR2 as SYGVKD. This CDR3 region has 13 residues. The ends were cut back, 2 bases at V and 6 bases at J, with 8 bases in the middle. As DNA, the CDR3 is TGTGCCATCAGTGAGGCGGGGTCAAACATTCAGTACTTC. It is translated as CAISEAGSNIQYF.

This clone has more than one count but fewer than ten. The rearrangement uses TRBV7-9 and TRBJ2-3; 7 bases agree with TRBD2. The junction had 12 bases not matched to a gene; V was cut back by 0 bases and J by 3 bases. The CDR3 totals 18 residues. Germline CDR1 reads SEHNR; CDR2 reads FQNEAQ (reference sequence). The DNA of the CDR3 is TGTGCCAGCAGCTTAGCGCGATCCCTAGCGGAACGAACAGATACGCAGTATTTT. Translation: CASSLARSLAERTDTQYF.

The chain employs TRBV30 and TRBJ2-5; maybe TRBD1 (6 bases). This CDR3 is 13 amino acids long. Trimming shortened V by 0 bases and J by 2 bases, and 7 bases separated the two germline ends. The germline V gene has CDR1 GTSNPN and CDR2 SVGIG (reference sequence). In DNA, the CDR3 is TGTGCCTGGAGTGTAGACAGGCAAGAGACCCAGTACTTC. This sequence encodes CAWSVDRQETQYF.

V gene TRBV18 combines with J gene TRBJ2-3; 10 bases map to TRBD2. CDR3 length: 13 amino acids. The J segment lost 14 bases and the V segment lost 0 bases, leaving 5 bases of the junction unmatched. CDR1 and CDR2 from the germline V gene are KGHSH and LQKENI. CDR3 bases: TGTGCCAGCTCACCACCGCCTAGCGGGAGCGGGTATTTT. It is translated as CASSPPPSGSGYF. Supplemented by reference TRBV18 and TRBJ2-3, the full variable domain reads NAGVMQNPRHLVRRRGQEARLRCSPMKGHSHVYWYRQLPEEGLKFMVYLQKENIIDESGMPKERFSAEFPKEGPSILRIQQVVRGDSAAYFCASSPPPSGSGYFGPGTRLTVL.

This clone has more than one count but fewer than ten. V is TRBV29-1 and J is TRBJ2-1, with TRBD2 matching over 14 bases. The trim removed 4 bases at V and 11 bases at J, leaving 7 bases unmatched. Germline loops: CDR1 SQVTM, CDR2 ANQGSEA. The CDR3 runs to 14 residues. The CDR3 DNA sequence: TGCAGCGTTGGGTGGACTAGCGGGAGGTTTCAGCAGTTCTTC. The encoded protein is CSVGWTSGRFQQFF.

This clone was picked up a small number of times. This chain connects TRBV19 to TRBJ2-7, with 13 bases matching TRBD2. The CDR3 is made up of 14 amino acids. From germline, CDR1 is LNHDA and CDR2 SQIVND (reference sequence). Trimming at V came to 6 bases and at J to 6 bases, leaving 5 bases not matched to a gene. The CDR3 sequence: CASSGLAGVPEQYF. The DNA of the CDR3 is TGTGCCAGTAGCGGACTAGCGGGAGTCCCCGAGCAGTACTTC.

This clone was observed a few times. The chain uses TRBV29-1 and TRBJ2-7, with D unresolved. This CDR3 spans 13 amino acids. Trimming took off 1 base at V and 0 bases at J, with 7 bases between the two ends. CDR1 and CDR2 from the germline V gene are SQVTM and ANQGSEA. The CDR3 DNA reads TGCAGCGTTGAAGTCCTCAGCTCCTACGAGCAGTACTTC. It specifies CSVEVLSSYEQYF.

This clone was detected only a few times. The chain joins TRBV7-2 to TRBJ2-3; 9 nucleotides match TRBD2. The CDR3 is 16 amino acids. Per germline, CDR1 SGHTA and CDR2 FQGNSA. V lost 7 bases and J lost 0; bases outside the gene matches: 8. The CDR3 DNA is TGTGCCAGCACCACCCGACTAGCGGCGAGCACAGATACGCAGTATTTT. This translates into CASTTRLAASTDTQYF.

This rearrangement joins TRBV5-1 to TRBJ1-2; the D gene is possibly TRBD1 (6 bases). V lost 3 bases and J lost 7, with 19 bases in between. The CDR3 is 15 residues long. Germline CDR1 and CDR2: SGHRS and YFSETQ. The DNA for the CDR3 is TGCGCCAGCAGCTCCGGGACACTTCGAATTGGTGGCTACACCTTC. It specifies CASSSGTLRIGGYTF.

This clone turned up a few times. This chain joins TRBV25-1 and TRBJ2-3; 10 bases are shared with TRBD2. This CDR3 is 18 amino acids long. CDR1 and CDR2 from the germline V gene are MGHDK and SYGVNS. With 0 bases clipped from V and 6 bases from J, the junction kept 12 bases outside the gene matches. CDR3 bases: TGTGCCAGCAGTGAATATGGGGTATCTAGCGGGAGCCCCGATACGCAGTATTTT. Protein: CASSEYGVSSGSPDTQYF.

This clone was seen more than once but under ten times. The chain recombines TRBV11-2 with TRBJ1-1; TRBD1 might be the D (5 bases). Trimming took off 0 bases at V and 8 bases at J, with 16 bases between the two ends. CDR3 size: 15 residues. Germline V CDR1 and CDR2: SGHAT, FQNNGV. The CDR3 nucleotides are TGTGCCAGCAGCTTAGATCTGGGTGGGGGGGTCGAAGCTTTCTTT. Residues: CASSLDLGGGVEAFF.

The V call is TRBV29-1, the J call TRBJ2-6; D is unresolved. The CDR3 loop spans 17 amino acids. Per the germline V gene, CDR1 is SQVTM and CDR2 is ANQGSEA. Trimming stripped 6 bases from V and 6 bases from J, with 24 bases between. CDR3 sequence reads: CSVDRLARSEAANVLTF. The CDR3 region has the DNA TGCAGCGTCGACCGCTTGGCGAGGAGTGAGGCGGCCAACGTCCTGACTTTC.

This clone has more than one count but fewer than ten. This rearrangement joins TRBV29-1 to TRBJ1-2; D not resolved. This CDR3 contains 14 residues. The germline gives CDR1 SQVTM, CDR2 ANQGSEA. V lost 6 bases and J lost 0, with 14 bases in between. CDR3 DNA sequence: TGCAGCGTCGCACCCCGGTTAGCTAACTATGGCTACACCTTC. This translates into CSVAPRLANYGYTF.

The chain combines TRBV5-1 with TRBJ2-3, with TRBD1 matching over 9 bases. The CDR3 is made up of 16 amino acids. The germline V gene has CDR1 SGHRS and CDR2 YFSETQ. V lost 0 bases to trimming and J lost 4 bases; unmatched junction nucleotides: 6. CDR3 protein: CASSLVTGGFADTQYF. The CDR3 nucleotides are TGCGCCAGCAGCTTGGTCACAGGGGGCTTCGCAGATACGCAGTATTTT.

This clone was counted between two and nine times. The genes are TRBV5-1 and TRBJ1-2; D ambiguous. From germline, CDR1 is SGHRS and CDR2 YFSETQ. The V end was cut by 1 base, the J end by 7 bases, with 14 bases between. This CDR3 spans 14 amino acids. CDR3 region: CASSLSVFSGGYTF. The CDR3 bases are TGCGCCAGCAGCTTGAGTGTGTTTTCGGGTGGCTACACCTTC.

The sample holds a few counts of this clone. The chain combines TRBV7-2 with TRBJ2-5; D remains unclear. Per germline, CDR1 SGHTA and CDR2 FQGNSA. V lost 7 bases to trimming and J lost 5 bases, with 20 bases between them. The CDR3 is 15 residues long. The CDR3 spells CASISQWAQTETQYF. In nucleotides, the CDR3 is TGTGCCAGCATCTCCCAGTGGGCACAAACTGAGACCCAGTACTTC.

This clone has a handful of counts. The rearrangement joins TRBV6-6 to TRBJ2-5; tentative D call: TRBD1 (5 bases). The CDR3 is made up of 12 amino acids. The germline V gene encodes CDR1 MNHNY and CDR2 SVGAGI (reference sequence). V was pared by 6 bases and J by 3 bases, with 8 bases between. The CDR3 here is CASRQGEETQYF. The CDR3, as DNA: TGTGCCAGCAGGCAGGGTGAAGAGACCCAGTACTTC.

This clone has more than one count but fewer than ten. The chain employs TRBV9 and TRBJ2-1, with D maybe TRBD2 (6 bases). The V gene's germline CDR1 is SGDLS and CDR2 YYNGEE. CDR3 size: 16 residues. V shed 4 bases and J shed 5 bases, with 19 bases lying between them. CDR3 bases: TGTGCCAGCAGCTCGGGAGCGCCGCTATCCAACAATGAGCAGTTCTTC. It encodes CASSSGAPLSNNEQFF.

For this clone: Additional DNA sequences in this sample encode the identical CDR3. The chain carries TRBV7-2 and TRBJ2-3; 7 bases are a match to TRBD2. V dropped 5 bases and J dropped 2; count of bases not matched to a gene: 7. Germline values: CDR1 SGHTA, CDR2 FQGNSA. The CDR3 loop spans 15 amino acids. CDR3 loop: CASSPGTTVTDTQYF. For the CDR3, the DNA is TGTGCCAGCAGCCCCGGGACTACGGTCACAGATACGCAGTATTTT.

This clone was detected a few times. This rearrangement joins TRBV30 to TRBJ2-5; 8 bases fit TRBD2. The ends lost 2 bases at V and 3 bases at J; junction bases unmatched: 14. The CDR3 totals 17 residues. In germline, CDR1 is GTSNPN, CDR2 SVGIG (reference sequence). Here the CDR3 DNA reads TGTGCCTGGAGTTTAAGCGGGAGTTGGTTTAGGGAAGAGACCCAGTACTTC. Protein: CAWSLSGSWFREETQYF.

Concerning this clone itself: Other nucleotide sequences in the sample specify the same CDR3. The genes are TRBV9 and TRBJ2-7; 8 nucleotides line up with TRBD1. The CDR3 runs to 13 residues. The germline gives CDR1 SGDLS, CDR2 YYNGEE. Unmatched junction bases numbered 5, after V lost 3 bases and J lost 6 bases. CDR3 sequence reads: CASSERTGGEQYF. CDR3 in DNA: TGTGCCAGCAGCGAGCGAACAGGGGGCGAGCAGTACTTC.

This sequence joins TRBV5-8 and TRBJ1-5; D remains unclear. The V end was cut by 1 base, the J end by 3 bases, with 2 bases between. The length of the CDR3 is 12 residues. Germline V gene sequence: CDR1 SGHTS, CDR2 YDEGEE. The CDR3 spells CASSLLNQPQHF. CDR3 coding DNA: TGTGCCAGCAGCTTGCTCAATCAGCCCCAGCATTTT.

This clone has a handful of counts. The V call is TRBV28, the J call TRBJ2-5, with 8 nucleotides matching TRBD1. The length of the CDR3 is 14 residues. V was clipped by 7 bases and J by 1 base; unmatched bases: 5. Looked up from germline, CDR1 is MDHEN and CDR2 is SYDVKM. CDR3 sequence (DNA): TGTGCCAGCATTCAGGGGGCGCCCCAAGAGACCCAGTACTTC. It is translated as CASIQGAPQETQYF.

This clone appeared a few times. The chain links TRBV28 to TRBJ2-3; 12 bases are shared with TRBD2. The CDR3 contains 15 residues. V dropped 5 bases and J dropped 3; count of bases not matched to a gene: 3. Looked up from germline, CDR1 is MDHEN and CDR2 is SYDVKM. The CDR3: CASSVGTSGTDTQYF. The CDR3 DNA reads as TGTGCCAGCAGTGTCGGGACTAGCGGGACAGATACGCAGTATTTT. Based on the CDR3 plus reference TRBV28 and TRBJ2-3, the full variable domain is DVKVTQSSRYLVKRTGEKVFLECVQDMDHENMFWYRQDPGLGLRLIYFSYDVKMKEKGDIPEGYSVSREKKERFSLILESASTNQTSMYLCASSVGTSGTDTQYFGPGTRLTVL.

This chain joins TRBV6-6 and TRBJ1-2, with a weak D call TRBD1 (6 bases). The germline gives CDR1 MNHNY, CDR2 SVGAGI (reference sequence). The CDR3 has 14 residues. With 6 bases removed from V and 5 bases from J, the gap between germline ends came to 16 bases. CDR3 sequence reads: CASSQSLGAYGYTF. CDR3 DNA sequence: TGTGCCAGCAGCCAGTCGCTGGGGGCGTATGGCTACACCTTC.